This is a list of T cell receptor beta chains from one sample in a study of blood T cell repertoires in COVID-19. TCRdb's copy holds only in-frame clones and misses some; the assay was immunoSEQ multiplex PCR. The sample has about 130,000 clones, over 80% seen once. Sequencing input: peripheral blood. These receptors were obtained from a man aged 55 to 70 with acute or convalescent COVID-19. Each CDR3 is given with its conserved first and last residue. D genes are given only for firm matches. Some rows have no size entry. The others give once, few or many, or a class for an expanded clone.

d_call: .; v_call: TRBV15; j_call: TRBJ2-6; clone_size: .; cdr3_aa: CATSRDVGGLTF; cdr3_nt: TGTGCCACCAGCAGAGACGTAGGGGGTCTGACTTTC
d_call: TRBD1; v_call: TRBV28; j_call: TRBJ1-5; clone_size: .; cdr3_aa: CASSGTVGNQPQHF; cdr3_nt: TGTGCCAGCAGCGGGACAGTCGGCAATCAGCCCCAGCATTTT
d_call: TRBD1; v_call: TRBV30; j_call: TRBJ2-2; clone_size: .; cdr3_aa: CAWSSYGTGNTGELFF; cdr3_nt: TGTGCCTGGAGTTCCTACGGGACAGGGAACACCGGGGAGCTGTTTTTT
d_call: TRBD2; v_call: TRBV25-1; j_call: TRBJ2-1; clone_size: .; cdr3_aa: CASSESGGRAANEQFF; cdr3_nt: TGTGCCAGCAGTGAATCCGGCGGGAGGGCCGCGAATGAGCAGTTCTTC
d_call: TRBD2; v_call: TRBV9; j_call: TRBJ2-7; clone_size: .; cdr3_aa: CASSVAGGPSAEQYF; cdr3_nt: TGTGCCAGCAGCGTAGCGGGAGGGCCGTCAGCCGAGCAGTACTTC
d_call: .; v_call: TRBV4-1; j_call: TRBJ1-2; clone_size: .; cdr3_aa: CASSQEGTGQRNYGYTF; cdr3_nt: TGCGCCAGCAGCCAAGAAGGCACAGGGCAACGAAACTATGGCTACACCTTC
d_call: .; v_call: TRBV24-1; j_call: TRBJ1-2; clone_size: .; cdr3_aa: CATSDYRDLNGYTF; cdr3_nt: TGTGCCACCAGTGACTACAGGGATTTAAATGGCTACACCTTC
d_call: .; v_call: TRBV6-5; j_call: TRBJ1-1; clone_size: .; cdr3_aa: CASQIQPNTEAFF; cdr3_nt: TGTGCCAGCCAGATACAGCCGAACACTGAAGCTTTCTTT
d_call: TRBD1; v_call: TRBV6-5; j_call: TRBJ1-1; clone_size: .; cdr3_aa: CASTRRGKDTEAFF; cdr3_nt: TGTGCCAGCACCCGCAGGGGGAAGGACACTGAAGCTTTCTTT
d_call: .; v_call: TRBV5-1; j_call: TRBJ1-2; clone_size: once; cdr3_aa: CASSLAGVGGYTF; cdr3_nt: TGCGCCAGCAGCTTGGCGGGGGTAGGGGGCTACACCTTC
d_call: .; v_call: TRBV19; j_call: TRBJ1-2; clone_size: once; cdr3_aa: CASRPFLQGTNYGYTF; cdr3_nt: TGTGCCAGTAGACCTTTCTTACAGGGTACGAACTATGGCTACACCTTC
d_call: TRBD2; v_call: TRBV15; j_call: TRBJ2-7; clone_size: .; cdr3_aa: CATSRDLAGVSYEQYF; cdr3_nt: TGTGCCACCAGCAGAGATTTAGCGGGAGTGTCGTACGAGCAGTACTTC
d_call: .; v_call: TRBV30; j_call: TRBJ2-7; clone_size: .; cdr3_aa: CAWSGGHKNSYEQYF; cdr3_nt: TGTGCCTGGAGTGGGGGACACAAGAACTCCTACGAGCAGTACTTC
d_call: TRBD1; v_call: TRBV30; j_call: TRBJ2-7; clone_size: .; cdr3_aa: CAWSVLRTGLGEQYF; cdr3_nt: TGTGCCTGGAGTGTTTTGAGGACAGGCCTCGGGGAGCAGTACTTC
d_call: .; v_call: TRBV21-1; j_call: TRBJ2-1; clone_size: many; cdr3_aa: CASSPRSGSSYNEQFF; cdr3_nt: TGTGCCAGCAGCCCCCGGAGCGGGAGCTCCTACAATGAGCAGTTCTTC
d_call: TRBD2; v_call: TRBV18; j_call: TRBJ2-7; clone_size: .; cdr3_aa: CASSPTRLAGGPPGVYEQYF; cdr3_nt: TGTGCCAGCTCCCCCACCCGACTAGCGGGAGGGCCTCCTGGGGTCTACGAGCAGTACTTC
d_call: TRBD2; v_call: TRBV25-1; j_call: TRBJ2-2; clone_size: .; cdr3_aa: CASRETSGRTGELFF; cdr3_nt: TGTGCCAGCAGGGAGACTAGCGGACGTACCGGGGAGCTGTTTTTT
d_call: TRBD2; v_call: TRBV20-1; j_call: TRBJ2-3; clone_size: .; cdr3_aa: CSATGLAGGHF; cdr3_nt: TGCAGTGCTACAGGACTAGCGGGAGGGCATTTT
d_call: TRBD1; v_call: TRBV24-1; j_call: TRBJ1-2; clone_size: .; cdr3_aa: CATGAGGSGYTF; cdr3_nt: TGTGCCACCGGGGCAGGGGGTAGCGGCTACACCTTC
d_call: .; v_call: TRBV18; j_call: TRBJ1-5; clone_size: few; cdr3_aa: CASSRQGREPQHF; cdr3_nt: TGTGCCAGCTCACGGCAGGGGAGGGAGCCCCAGCATTTT
d_call: .; v_call: TRBV28; j_call: TRBJ1-5; clone_size: once; cdr3_aa: CASTIANRRGNQPQHF; cdr3_nt: TGTGCCAGCACTATAGCCAACCGCCGGGGAAATCAGCCCCAGCATTTT
d_call: .; v_call: TRBV13; j_call: TRBJ2-5; clone_size: once; cdr3_aa: CASSFSAGYETQYF; cdr3_nt: TGTGCCAGCAGTTTTAGTGCGGGGTACGAGACCCAGTACTTC
d_call: TRBD2; v_call: TRBV15; j_call: TRBJ2-4; clone_size: .; cdr3_aa: CATSGGGSAKNIQYF; cdr3_nt: TGTGCCACCAGCGGCGGGGGATCGGCCAAAAACATTCAGTACTTC
d_call: .; v_call: TRBV5-4; j_call: TRBJ1-2; clone_size: .; cdr3_aa: CASSSHTGSNYGYTF; cdr3_nt: TGTGCCAGCAGCTCCCACACAGGGTCCAACTATGGCTACACCTTC
d_call: .; v_call: TRBV5-1; j_call: TRBJ1-3; clone_size: .; cdr3_aa: CASSPAGSGNTIYF; cdr3_nt: TGCGCCAGCAGCCCCGCCGGCTCTGGAAACACCATATATTTT
d_call: TRBD1; v_call: TRBV25-1; j_call: TRBJ2-1; clone_size: .; cdr3_aa: CASSESGRGRRNEQFF; cdr3_nt: TGTGCCAGCAGTGAATCGGGCAGGGGGCGCAGAAATGAGCAGTTCTTC
d_call: TRBD1; v_call: TRBV6-4; j_call: TRBJ1-5; clone_size: few; cdr3_aa: CASRTGQVGGNQPQHF; cdr3_nt: TGTGCCAGCAGGACAGGACAGGTAGGAGGCAATCAGCCCCAGCATTTT